This TCR beta chain was captured by sequencing in a study of T cell responses to AZD1222 COVID-19 vaccine. Study results and limitations: In a largely white British group with more females than males, clonal diversity was possibly underestimated. Seropositive AZD1222 recipients at baseline numbered only five to seven. Repertoire samples came only from after the peak T cell response.

Clones were read by immunoSEQ multiplex PCR, and TCRdb kept only the in-frame ones, dropping some. The sample has 150,000 to 200,000 clones, 80% to 95% seen once; the top ten hold about 2.5%. The CDR3 totals 14 residues. Per germline, CDR1 LGHDT and CDR2 YNNKEL (reference sequence). Trimming shortened V by 0 bases and J by 6 bases, and 8 bases separated the two germline ends. Comments on this clone: Its antigen is not known.

Sample: peripheral blood, taken on day 0 of AZD1222 vaccination. J is TRBJ1-4 and V is TRBV3-1 (or the pseudogene TRBV3-2); D is uncertain. This TCR derives from an adult in good health. The CDR3 nucleotides are TGTGCCAGCAGCCAAGAGGGAACAGATGAAAAACTGTTTTTT. Its protein is CASSQEGTDEKLFF.